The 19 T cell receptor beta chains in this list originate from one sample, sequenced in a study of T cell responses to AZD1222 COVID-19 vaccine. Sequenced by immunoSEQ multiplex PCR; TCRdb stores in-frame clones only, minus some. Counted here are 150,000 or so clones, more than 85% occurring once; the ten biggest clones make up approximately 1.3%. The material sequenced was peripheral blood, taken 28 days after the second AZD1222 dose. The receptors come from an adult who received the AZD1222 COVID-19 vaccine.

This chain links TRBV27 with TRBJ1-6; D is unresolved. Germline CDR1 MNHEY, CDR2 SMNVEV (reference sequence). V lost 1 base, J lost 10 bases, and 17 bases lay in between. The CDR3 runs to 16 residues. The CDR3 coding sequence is TGTGCCAGCAGTTTATTCTCGGGCCCGTACCGGTCACCCCTCCACTTT. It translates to CASSLFSGPYRSPLHF.

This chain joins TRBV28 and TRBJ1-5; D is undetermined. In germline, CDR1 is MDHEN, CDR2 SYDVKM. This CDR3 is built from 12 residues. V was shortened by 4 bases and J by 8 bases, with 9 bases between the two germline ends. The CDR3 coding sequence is TGTGCCAGCAGTTCGCAAATGAAGCCCCAGCATTTT. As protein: CASSSQMKPQHF.

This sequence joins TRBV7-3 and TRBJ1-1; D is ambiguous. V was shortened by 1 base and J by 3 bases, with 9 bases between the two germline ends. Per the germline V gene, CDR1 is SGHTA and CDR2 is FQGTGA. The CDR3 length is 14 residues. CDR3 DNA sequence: TGTGCCAGCAGCTTAAGGGGTAAGGACACTGAAGCTTTCTTT. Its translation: CASSLRGKDTEAFF.

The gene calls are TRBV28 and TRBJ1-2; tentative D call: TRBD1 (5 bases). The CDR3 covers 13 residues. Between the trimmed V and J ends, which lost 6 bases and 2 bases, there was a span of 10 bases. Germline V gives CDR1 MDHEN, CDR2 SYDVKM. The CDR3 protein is CASRRAGNYGYTF. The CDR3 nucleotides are TGTGCCAGCAGGCGGGCAGGGAACTATGGCTACACCTTC.

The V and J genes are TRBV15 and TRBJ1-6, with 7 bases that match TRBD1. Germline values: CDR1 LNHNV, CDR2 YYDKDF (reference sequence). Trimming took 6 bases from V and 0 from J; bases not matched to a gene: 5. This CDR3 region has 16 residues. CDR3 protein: CATRGRDSSYNSPLHF. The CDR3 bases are TGTGCCACCAGAGGCCGGGACAGCTCCTATAATTCACCCCTCCACTTT.

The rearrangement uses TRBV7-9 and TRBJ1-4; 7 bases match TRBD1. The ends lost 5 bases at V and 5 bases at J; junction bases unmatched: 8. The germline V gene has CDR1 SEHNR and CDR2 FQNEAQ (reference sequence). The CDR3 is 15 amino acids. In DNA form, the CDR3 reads TGTGCCAGCAGCCCGGGGGACAGCCCAAATGAAAAACTGTTTTTT. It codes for CASSPGDSPNEKLFF. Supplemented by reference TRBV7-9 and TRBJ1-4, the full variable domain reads DTGVSQNPRHKITKRGQNVTFRCDPISEHNRLYWYRQTLGQGPEFLTYFQNEAQLEKSRLLSDRFSAERPKGSFSTLEIQRTEQGDSAMYLCASSPGDSPNEKLFFGSGTQLSVL.

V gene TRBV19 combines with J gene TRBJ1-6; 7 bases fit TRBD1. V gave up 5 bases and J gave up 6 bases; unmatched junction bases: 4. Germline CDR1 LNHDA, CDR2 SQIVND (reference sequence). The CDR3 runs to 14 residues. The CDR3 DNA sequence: TGTGCCAGTAGTGGCCGGGACAGTAATTCACCCCTCCACTTT. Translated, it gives CASSGRDSNSPLHF.

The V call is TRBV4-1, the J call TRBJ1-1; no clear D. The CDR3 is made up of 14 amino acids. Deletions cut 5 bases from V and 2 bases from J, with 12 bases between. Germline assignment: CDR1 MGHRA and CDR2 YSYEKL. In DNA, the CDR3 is TGCGCCAGCAGCTCCTTCTTTGGCAACACTGAAGCTTTCTTT. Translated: CASSSFFGNTEAFF.

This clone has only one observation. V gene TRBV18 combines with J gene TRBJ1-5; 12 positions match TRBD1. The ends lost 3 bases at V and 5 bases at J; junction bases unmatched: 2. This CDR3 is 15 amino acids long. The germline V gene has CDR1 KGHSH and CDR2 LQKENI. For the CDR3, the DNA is TGTGCCAGCTCACCCGGGACAGGGGGCGATCAGCCCCAGCATTTT. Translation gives CASSPGTGGDQPQHF. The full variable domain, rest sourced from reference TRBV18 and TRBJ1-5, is NAGVMQNPRHLVRRRGQEARLRCSPMKGHSHVYWYRQLPEEGLKFMVYLQKENIIDESGMPKERFSAEFPKEGPSILRIQQVVRGDSAAYFCASSPGTGGDQPQHFGDGTRLSIL.

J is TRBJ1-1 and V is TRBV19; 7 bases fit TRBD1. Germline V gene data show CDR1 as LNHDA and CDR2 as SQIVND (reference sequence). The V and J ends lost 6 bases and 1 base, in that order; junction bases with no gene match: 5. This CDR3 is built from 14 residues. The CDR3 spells CASRLDRENTEAFF. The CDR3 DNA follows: TGTGCCAGTAGACTAGACAGGGAGAACACTGAAGCTTTCTTT.

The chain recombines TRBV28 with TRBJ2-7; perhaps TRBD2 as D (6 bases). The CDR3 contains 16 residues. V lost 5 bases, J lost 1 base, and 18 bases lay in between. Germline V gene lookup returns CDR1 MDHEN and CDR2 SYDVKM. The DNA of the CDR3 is TGTGCCAGCAGTCCTCGGAGGTGGGAGGTTTCCTACGAGCAGTACTTC. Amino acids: CASSPRRWEVSYEQYF.

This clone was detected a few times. This CDR3 reads CASSDPNQPQHF. The CDR3 DNA reads as TGTGCCAGCAGTGACCCTAATCAGCCCCAGCATTTT. This chain uses TRBV6-1 with TRBJ1-5; D unclear. The CDR3 extends over 12 amino acids. Germline CDR1 is MNHNS and CDR2 is SASEGT. Deletions cut 3 bases from V and 4 bases from J, with 4 bases between.

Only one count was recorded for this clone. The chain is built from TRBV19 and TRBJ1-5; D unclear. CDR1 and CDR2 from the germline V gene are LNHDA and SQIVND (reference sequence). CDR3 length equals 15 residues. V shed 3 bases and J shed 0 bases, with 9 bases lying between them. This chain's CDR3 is CASSMFQNSNQPQHF. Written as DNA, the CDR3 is TGTGCCAGTAGTATGTTCCAAAATAGCAATCAGCCCCAGCATTTT.

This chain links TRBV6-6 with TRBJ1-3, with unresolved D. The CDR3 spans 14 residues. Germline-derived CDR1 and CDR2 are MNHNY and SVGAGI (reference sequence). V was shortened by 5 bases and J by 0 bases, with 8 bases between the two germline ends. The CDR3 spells CASSLSISGNTIYF. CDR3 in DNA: TGTGCCAGCAGTCTCAGCATCTCTGGAAACACCATATATTTT.

This chain's CDR3 is CAISESSRAFF. For the CDR3, the DNA is TGTGCCATCAGTGAGTCGAGCAGGGCTTTCTTT. The V and J genes are TRBV10-3 and TRBJ1-1; unclear D gene. Germline values: CDR1 ENHRY, CDR2 SYGVKD. The length of the CDR3 is 11 residues. Deletions cut 0 bases from V and 11 bases from J, with 7 bases between.

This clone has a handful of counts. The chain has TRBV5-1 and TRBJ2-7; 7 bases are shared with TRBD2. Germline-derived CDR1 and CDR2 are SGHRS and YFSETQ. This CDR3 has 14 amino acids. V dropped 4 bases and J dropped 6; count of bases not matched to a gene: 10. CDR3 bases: TGCGCCAGCAGCAGCCTGAGCGGGATGGGCGAGCAGTACTTC. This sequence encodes CASSSLSGMGEQYF.

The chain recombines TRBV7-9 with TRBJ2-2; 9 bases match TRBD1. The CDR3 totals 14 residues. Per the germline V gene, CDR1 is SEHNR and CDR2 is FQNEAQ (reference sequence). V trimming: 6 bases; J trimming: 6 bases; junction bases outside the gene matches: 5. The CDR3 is CASRVTGGSGELFF. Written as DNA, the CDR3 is TGTGCCAGCAGGGTAACAGGGGGCTCCGGGGAGCTGTTTTTT.

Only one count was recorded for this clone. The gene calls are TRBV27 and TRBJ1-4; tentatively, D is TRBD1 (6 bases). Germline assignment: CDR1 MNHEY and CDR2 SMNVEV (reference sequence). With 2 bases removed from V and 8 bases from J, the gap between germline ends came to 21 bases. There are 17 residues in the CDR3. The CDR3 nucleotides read TGTGCCAGCAGTTTAAGAGTCCCCCGGGGGCTGAAGGAAAAACTGTTTTTT. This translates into CASSLRVPRGLKEKLFF.

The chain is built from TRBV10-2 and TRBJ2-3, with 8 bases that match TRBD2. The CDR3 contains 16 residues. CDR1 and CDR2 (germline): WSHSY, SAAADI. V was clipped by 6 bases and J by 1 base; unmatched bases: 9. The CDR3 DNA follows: TGCGCCAGCAGAAAAGTAGCGGGGTATGGCACAGATACGCAGTATTTT. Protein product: CASRKVAGYGTDTQYF.